This paragraph covers one T cell receptor beta chain sequence. This specimen belongs to a study of blood T cell repertoires in COVID-19. CDR1 and CDR2 from the germline V gene are SGHNT and YENEEA. This CDR3 spans 15 amino acids. Trimming took 5 bases from V and 4 from J, leaving 17 bases between them. The assay was immunoSEQ multiplex PCR, and TCRdb's table has in-frame clones only and misses some. The sample consists of about 120,000 clones, around 81% of them appearing once. The sample was peripheral blood. The sequence came from a man in his thirties or forties with COVID-19, enrolled during active disease. The chain uses TRBV11-3 and TRBJ1-1; a weak D match, TRBD1 (6 bases). CDR3 in DNA: TGTGCCAGCAGCCCAGCGACAGGTTGGGGCACTGAAGCTTTCTTT. Protein product: CASSPATGWGTEAFF.